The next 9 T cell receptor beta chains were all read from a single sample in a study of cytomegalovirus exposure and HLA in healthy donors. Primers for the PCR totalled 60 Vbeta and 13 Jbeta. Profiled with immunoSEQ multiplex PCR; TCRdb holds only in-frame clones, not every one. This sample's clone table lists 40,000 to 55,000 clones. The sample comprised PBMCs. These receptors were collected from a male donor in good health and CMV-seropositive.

DNA for the CDR3: TGTGCCAGCAGCTTAGGACTTAGCGGTCAAGAGACCCAGTACTTC. This sequence encodes CASSLGLSGQETQYF. The chain is built from TRBV7-6 and TRBJ2-5, with D perhaps matching TRBD2 (6 bases). Trimming took off 1 base at V and 2 bases at J, with 11 bases between the two ends. CDR1 is SGHVS, CDR2 FNYEAQ, per germline. The CDR3 loop spans 15 amino acids.

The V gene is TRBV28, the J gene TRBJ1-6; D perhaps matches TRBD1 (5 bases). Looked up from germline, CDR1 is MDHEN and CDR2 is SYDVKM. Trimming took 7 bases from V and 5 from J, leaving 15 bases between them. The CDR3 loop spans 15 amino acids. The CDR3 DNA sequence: TGTGCCAGCACGTGGGGGGATATAGATAATTCACCCCTCCACTTT. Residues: CASTWGDIDNSPLHF. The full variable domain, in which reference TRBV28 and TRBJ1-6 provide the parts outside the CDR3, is DVKVTQSSRYLVKRTGEKVFLECVQDMDHENMFWYRQDPGLGLRLIYFSYDVKMKEKGDIPEGYSVSREKKERFSLILESASTNQTSMYLCASTWGDIDNSPLHFGNGTRLTVT.

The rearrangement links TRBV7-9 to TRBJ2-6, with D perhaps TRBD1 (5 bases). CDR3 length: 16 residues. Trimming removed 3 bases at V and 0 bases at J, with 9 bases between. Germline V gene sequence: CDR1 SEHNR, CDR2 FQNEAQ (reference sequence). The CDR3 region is CASSFPDSSGANVLTF. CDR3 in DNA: TGTGCCAGCAGCTTTCCAGACAGCTCTGGGGCCAACGTCCTGACTTTC.

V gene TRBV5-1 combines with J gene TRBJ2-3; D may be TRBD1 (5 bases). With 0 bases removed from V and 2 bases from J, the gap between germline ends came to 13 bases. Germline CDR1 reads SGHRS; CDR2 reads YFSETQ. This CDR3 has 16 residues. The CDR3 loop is CASSLGIGEDTDTQYF. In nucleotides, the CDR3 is TGCGCCAGCAGCTTGGGGATAGGGGAAGACACAGATACGCAGTATTTT. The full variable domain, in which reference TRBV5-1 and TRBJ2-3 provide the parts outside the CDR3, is KAGVTQTPRYLIKTRGQQVTLSCSPISGHRSVSWYQQTPGQGLQFLFEYFSETQRNKGNFPGRFSGRQFSNSRSEMNVSTLELGDSALYLCASSLGIGEDTDTQYFGPGTRLTVL.

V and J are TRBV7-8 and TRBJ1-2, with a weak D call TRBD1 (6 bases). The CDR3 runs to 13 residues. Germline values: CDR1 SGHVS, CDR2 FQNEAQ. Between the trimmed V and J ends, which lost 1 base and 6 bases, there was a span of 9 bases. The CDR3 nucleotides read TGTGCCAGCAGCTTAGGAGGGGGGGATGGCTACACCTTC. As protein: CASSLGGGDGYTF.

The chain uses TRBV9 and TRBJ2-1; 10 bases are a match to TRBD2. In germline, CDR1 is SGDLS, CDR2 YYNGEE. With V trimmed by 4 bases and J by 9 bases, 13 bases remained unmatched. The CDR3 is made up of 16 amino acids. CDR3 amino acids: CASSLSGGKNRGEQFF. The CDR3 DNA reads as TGTGCCAGCAGCCTTAGCGGGGGGAAGAACCGGGGTGAGCAGTTCTTC.

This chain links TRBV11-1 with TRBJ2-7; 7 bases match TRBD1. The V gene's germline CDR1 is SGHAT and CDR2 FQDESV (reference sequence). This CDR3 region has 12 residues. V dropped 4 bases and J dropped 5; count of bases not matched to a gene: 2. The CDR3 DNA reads TGTGCCAGCAGCTCTGACAGGGACGAGCAGTACTTC. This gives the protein CASSSDRDEQYF.

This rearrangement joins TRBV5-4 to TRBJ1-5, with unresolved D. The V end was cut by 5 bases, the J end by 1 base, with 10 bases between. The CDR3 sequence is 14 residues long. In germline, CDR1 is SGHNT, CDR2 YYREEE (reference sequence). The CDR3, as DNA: TGTGCCAGCAGGCAGGAGGGCAGCAATCAGCCCCAGCATTTT. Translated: CASRQEGSNQPQHF. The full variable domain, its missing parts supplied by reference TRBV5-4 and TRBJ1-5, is ETGVTQSPTHLIKTRGQQVTLRCSSQSGHNTVSWYQQALGQGPQFIFQYYREEENGRGNFPPRFSGLQFPNYSSELNVNALELDDSALYLCASRQEGSNQPQHFGDGTRLSIL.

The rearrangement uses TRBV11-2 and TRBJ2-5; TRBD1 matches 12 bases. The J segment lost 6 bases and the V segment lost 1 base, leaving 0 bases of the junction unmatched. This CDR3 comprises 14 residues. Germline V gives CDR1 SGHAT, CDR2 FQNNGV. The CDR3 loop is CASSLGDRGQTQYF. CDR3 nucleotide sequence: TGTGCCAGCAGCTTAGGGGACAGGGGGCAGACCCAGTACTTC. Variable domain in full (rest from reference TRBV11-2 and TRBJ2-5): EAGVAQSPRYKIIEKRQSVAFWCNPISGHATLYWYQQILGQGPKLLIQFQNNGVVDDSQLPKDRFSAERLKGVDSTLKIQPAKLEDSAVYLCASSLGDRGQTQYFGPGTRLLVL.